This is a list of T cell receptor beta chains from one sample in a study of OX40 agonist ivuxolimab in advanced cancers. Clones were sequenced by immunoSEQ multiplex PCR, and TCRdb holds only the in-frame ones, with some missing. The sample contains about 79,000 clones, roughly 94% of which appear only once. Sequencing was performed on CD4+ or CD8+ T cells sorted from blood, taken in a trial of the OX40 agonist ivuxolimab. Every receptor here comes from an adult with an advanced solid tumor such as melanoma, head and neck, liver or kidney cancer. CDR3s include the opening cysteine and the closing phenylalanine or tryptophan. D genes are given only for firm matches. The size field is filled for only some rows; it gives once, few, many or a size class.

cdr3_aa: CASSLQDSPTSPQHF
cdr3_nt: TGTGCCAGCAGCTTACAGGACAGCCCCACATCGCCCCAGCATTTT
clone_size: NA
v_call: TRBV6-1
j_call: TRBJ1-5
cdr3_length: 15
d_call: NA

cdr3_aa: CASSDSISGGHPGELFF
cdr3_nt: TGTGCCAGCAGTGACTCGATTAGCGGGGGGCATCCCGGGGAGCTGTTTTTT
clone_size: NA
v_call: TRBV6-4
j_call: TRBJ2-2
cdr3_length: 17
d_call: TRBD2

cdr3_aa: CASSSELSVEQFF
cdr3_nt: TGTGCCAGCAGCTCGGAACTCTCTGTGGAGCAGTTCTTC
clone_size: NA
v_call: TRBV7-9
j_call: TRBJ2-1
cdr3_length: 13
d_call: NA

cdr3_aa: CASSLTRAPEAFF
cdr3_nt: TGTGCCAGCAGCTTAACCAGGGCCCCTGAAGCTTTCTTT
clone_size: NA
v_call: TRBV7-9
j_call: TRBJ1-1
cdr3_length: 13
d_call: NA

cdr3_aa: CASSLQGLEQYF
cdr3_nt: TGTGCCAGCAGTTTGCAGGGCCTCGAGCAGTACTTC
clone_size: once
v_call: TRBV28
j_call: TRBJ2-7
cdr3_length: 12
d_call: NA

cdr3_aa: CASSSLDGMGEKLFF
cdr3_nt: TGTGCCAGCAGCTCCCTAGATGGGATGGGCGAAAAACTGTTTTTT
clone_size: NA
v_call: TRBV7-9
j_call: TRBJ1-4
cdr3_length: 15
d_call: NA

cdr3_aa: CASTSGQVRGETQYF
cdr3_nt: TGTGCCAGCACCTCAGGACAGGTTCGCGGAGAGACCCAGTACTTC
clone_size: NA
v_call: TRBV28
j_call: TRBJ2-5
cdr3_length: 15
d_call: TRBD1

cdr3_aa: CASSYGIGTDNEKLFF
cdr3_nt: TGTGCCAGCAGTTACGGTATCGGGACAGACAATGAAAAACTGTTTTTT
clone_size: NA
v_call: TRBV6-5
j_call: TRBJ1-4
cdr3_length: 16
d_call: TRBD1

cdr3_aa: CASSVGSSTILSSYEQYF
cdr3_nt: TGTGCCAGCAGCGTAGGTAGCAGCACAATCCTTTCTTCCTACGAGCAGTACTTC
clone_size: once
v_call: TRBV9
j_call: TRBJ2-7
cdr3_length: 18
d_call: NA

cdr3_aa: CASSQDLTPSRNYGYTF
cdr3_nt: TGTGCCAGCAGCCAAGATCTAACGCCGTCGAGGAACTATGGCTACACCTTC
clone_size: NA
v_call: TRBV4-2
j_call: TRBJ1-2
cdr3_length: 17
d_call: NA

cdr3_aa: CASSLVGYEQYF
cdr3_nt: TGTGCCAGCAGCTTGGTCGGCTACGAGCAGTACTTC
clone_size: NA
v_call: TRBV5-6
j_call: TRBJ2-7
cdr3_length: 12
d_call: NA

cdr3_aa: CASSQFPGFYEQYF
cdr3_nt: TGTGCCAGCAGCCAATTTCCGGGGTTCTACGAGCAGTACTTC
clone_size: NA
v_call: TRBV14
j_call: TRBJ2-7
cdr3_length: 14
d_call: NA

cdr3_aa: CASSYSERGRYEQYF
cdr3_nt: TGTGCCAGCAGTTACTCGGAGAGGGGACGCTACGAGCAGTACTTC
clone_size: NA
v_call: TRBV6-5
j_call: TRBJ2-7
cdr3_length: 15
d_call: NA

cdr3_aa: CASSFRSTGGGYTF
cdr3_nt: TGTGCCAGCAGTTTTCGGTCGACAGGGGGCGGCTACACCTTC
clone_size: NA
v_call: TRBV28
j_call: TRBJ1-2
cdr3_length: 14
d_call: TRBD1

cdr3_aa: CASSIPDRGFTGELFF
cdr3_nt: TGTGCCAGTAGTATCCCGGACAGGGGGTTCACCGGGGAGCTGTTTTTT
clone_size: NA
v_call: TRBV19
j_call: TRBJ2-2
cdr3_length: 16
d_call: TRBD1

cdr3_aa: CASSGPLQFF
cdr3_nt: TGTGCCAGCTCAGGGCCCCTCCAGTTCTTC
clone_size: NA
v_call: TRBV18
j_call: TRBJ2-1
cdr3_length: 10
d_call: NA

cdr3_aa: CASTSYLAGSDTQYF
cdr3_nt: TGTGCCAGCACCTCCTACCTAGCGGGGTCAGATACGCAGTATTTT
clone_size: NA
v_call: TRBV27
j_call: TRBJ2-3
cdr3_length: 15
d_call: TRBD2

cdr3_aa: CASSLGQGAEAFF
cdr3_nt: TGCGCCAGCAGCCTGGGACAGGGCGCTGAAGCTTTCTTT
clone_size: NA
v_call: TRBV4-1
j_call: TRBJ1-1
cdr3_length: 13
d_call: TRBD1

cdr3_aa: CAHRGPRGGNQPQHF
cdr3_nt: TGCGCCCACCGAGGCCCCCGGGGGGGGAATCAGCCCCAGCATTTT
clone_size: NA
v_call: TRBV23-1
j_call: TRBJ1-5
cdr3_length: 15
d_call: NA

cdr3_aa: CASSPPGAYEQYF
cdr3_nt: TGTGCCAGCAGCCCCCCTGGAGCCTACGAGCAGTACTTC
clone_size: NA
v_call: TRBV14
j_call: TRBJ2-7
cdr3_length: 13
d_call: NA

cdr3_aa: CASSEGGARPPLHF
cdr3_nt: TGTGCCAGCAGCGAGGGGGGTGCACGTCCACCCCTCCACTTT
clone_size: NA
v_call: TRBV9
j_call: TRBJ1-6
cdr3_length: 14
d_call: NA

cdr3_aa: CASSYPGAVTYEQYF
cdr3_nt: TGTGCCAGCAGTTATCCCGGAGCGGTAACCTACGAGCAGTACTTC
clone_size: NA
v_call: TRBV6-5
j_call: TRBJ2-7
cdr3_length: 15
d_call: NA

cdr3_aa: CASLGLAGAYEQYF
cdr3_nt: TGTGCCAGCCTGGGGCTAGCGGGGGCCTACGAGCAGTACTTC
clone_size: NA
v_call: TRBV6-1
j_call: TRBJ2-7
cdr3_length: 14
d_call: TRBD2

cdr3_aa: CATSPTGDEQFF
cdr3_nt: TGTGCCACCTCCCCAACAGGGGATGAGCAGTTCTTC
clone_size: NA
v_call: TRBV6-4
j_call: TRBJ2-1
cdr3_length: 12
d_call: TRBD1

cdr3_aa: CASSLLAGGTNEQFF
cdr3_nt: TGTGCCAGCAGTTTACTAGCGGGGGGTACCAATGAGCAGTTCTTC
clone_size: NA
v_call: TRBV27
j_call: TRBJ2-1
cdr3_length: 15
d_call: TRBD2

cdr3_aa: CASSLFAGHTYEQYF
cdr3_nt: TGTGCCAGCAGTCTCTTTGCGGGTCACACCTACGAGCAGTACTTC
clone_size: NA
v_call: TRBV28
j_call: TRBJ2-7
cdr3_length: 15
d_call: NA

cdr3_aa: CASSFDLGAREQFF
cdr3_nt: TGCGCCAGCAGCTTTGATTTAGGGGCCCGTGAGCAGTTCTTC
clone_size: NA
v_call: TRBV5-1
j_call: TRBJ2-1
cdr3_length: 14
d_call: NA

cdr3_aa: CARSGNTGELFF
cdr3_nt: TGTGCCAGATCAGGGAACACCGGGGAGCTGTTTTTT
clone_size: NA
v_call: TRBV21-1
j_call: TRBJ2-2
cdr3_length: 12
d_call: NA

cdr3_aa: CASSLATYTDTQYF
cdr3_nt: TGCGCCAGCAGCTTGGCCACTTACACAGATACGCAGTATTTT
clone_size: NA
v_call: TRBV5-1
j_call: TRBJ2-3
cdr3_length: 14
d_call: NA

cdr3_aa: CASMDDSRETQYF
cdr3_nt: TGTGCCAGCATGGATGATAGTCGGGAGACCCAGTACTTC
clone_size: NA
v_call: TRBV2
j_call: TRBJ2-5
cdr3_length: 13
d_call: NA

cdr3_aa: CASSLAGTPVSTDTQYF
cdr3_nt: TGTGCCAGCAGCCTAGCCGGGACTCCCGTTAGCACAGATACGCAGTATTTT
clone_size: NA
v_call: TRBV28
j_call: TRBJ2-3
cdr3_length: 17
d_call: NA

cdr3_aa: CASSLVAESSRETQYF
cdr3_nt: TGTGCCAGCAGCTTAGTGGCGGAGTCGAGTCGAGAGACCCAGTACTTC
clone_size: NA
v_call: TRBV7-9
j_call: TRBJ2-5
cdr3_length: 16
d_call: NA